This T cell receptor (beta chain) is drawn from a study of human T cells and chemical hapten exposure. Overall study results and limits: The presence of alopecia in the donors means their immune response may differ from healthy people's. Higher patch test scores went with higher counts of PT1 expanded TCRs.

The time point was: patch test 1, 2 weeks after DPC sensitization. The treatment here: therapeutic diphenylcyclopropenone sensitization with weekly scalp DPC. Blood draws came first, before each patch test. This clonotype has a handful of counts. Its target is unknown. Per the original data handling: Samples contained a median of approximately 100,000 TCRs, with a range of roughly 20,000 to 690,600. TCRdb used MiXCR to reprocess the RACE reads, holding one entry per CDR3 protein. These V and J calls rely on TCRdb rather than the paper's analysis. This sample has about 340,000 distinct CDR3 sequences, with roughly 6.9% found just once. Per the germline V gene, CDR1 is MDHEN and CDR2 is SYDVKM. V shed 8 bases and J 6 bases; nucleotides not matched to a gene: 7. The CDR3 length is 13 residues.

The sample in question was whole blood, obtained in connection with sensitization to the hapten diphenylcyclopropenone (DPC). The clonotype was recovered from a woman younger than 35 with alopecia areata. Some clones in this sample may be carry-over from other donors' samples. The chain couples TRBV28 to TRBJ1-2; 9 bases are shared with TRBD1. CDR3 coding DNA: TGTGCCAGCTTAAATTACAGGGGGCATGGCTACACCTTC. It translates to CASLNYRGHGYTF.